The entry below describes one T cell receptor beta chain. The antigen this receptor binds is unknown. No per-base quality is available; no much larger clone lies one base away. This entry is derived from a study of CD8 T cells in ankylosing spondylitis (dated by TCRdb to the late 2010s). Background for the entire study: To find TCR variants linked to disease, the study profiled T cell receptor beta repertoires in ankylosing spondylitis patients and healthy donors. The whole study cohort included 95 to 130 healthy donors and around 24 ankylosing spondylitis patients. Peripheral blood was sampled, and synovial fluid was additionally collected from ankylosing spondylitis patients. Overall study results and their limits: Some motif variants had previously been reported in the synovial fluid and blood of reactive arthritis patients, which suggests shared mechanisms of disease initiation. Blood from ankylosing spondylitis patients appeared to be characterized by a TCR beta motif made up of under ten highly homologous amino acid variants. The disease-linked clones had a CD8+ phenotype and were found at relatively low frequencies in peripheral blood. The disease-linked clones were reported to be significantly enriched in matched synovial fluid samples from ankylosing spondylitis patients.

For sequencing, an Illumina HiSeq 2500 was employed. TCR beta libraries were prepared by quantitative 5'-RACE with molecular barcodes. Per the authors' processing: To identify disease-linked TCR variants, a new computational method was used, one built on a probabilistic model of VDJ rearrangement. TCRdb reworked the public reads: Q25 trimming with fastp, MiXCR clone assembly, productive beta chains retained. Each CDR3 protein appears once, grouped with its most common genes and DNA. Clone size and V and J calls follow TCRdb, not the original study. This sample comprises fewer than 550,000 distinct CDR3 sequences, 5.3% of them detected only once. Approximately 4% of the sample comes from the top ten. CDR1 and CDR2, looked up from the germline V gene, are MNHEY and SVGAGI. Measured from the cysteine to the phenylalanine, the CDR3 is 14 residues long. The only DNA kept is the CDR3, 42 bases in frame from the first base. The V and J ends are trimmed by 0 bases and 9 bases, leaving 12 bases between them.

The rearrangement joined TRBV6-5 to TRBJ1-5; no D segment can be confidently identified. This receptor was obtained from a male donor with ankylosing spondylitis. Sequencing used blood, either unsorted or a sorted T cell fraction (not recorded which). The CDR3 in this case is CASSYSMVGWPQHF. The nucleotide sequence is TGTGCCAGCAGTTACTCGATGGTCGGATGGCCCCAGCATTTT.